Presented here are 10 T cell receptor beta chains from one specimen sequenced in a study of shared clonotypes between healthy human individuals (dated by TCRdb to the early 2020s). Libraries were built with the immunoSEQ multiplex PCR assay. The source is immuneACCESS, and TCRdb retained only in-frame sequences with V and J called. Part of the clones is not carried over; for the studies checked, unresolved V genes explain less than half of this, and the remainder is unexplained. Counted in this sample were over 2 million clones; about 95% of them appeared once. The ten top clones hold 0.1% to 0.15% of the sample. Material for sequencing was naive CD4+ T cells sorted from blood. Interpreted using the paper, the cell subset or site label stands for: CD45RA+ positively selected. The receptors derive from a young man in good health.

The chain links TRBV15 to TRBJ2-7, with D possibly being TRBD1 (6 bases). The length of the CDR3 is 19 residues. Germline CDR1 reads LNHNV; CDR2 reads YYDKDF (reference sequence). V dropped 0 bases and J dropped 0 bases, with 21 bases sitting between them. CDR3: CATSREGAGPDYYSYEQYF. The CDR3 nucleotides read TGTGCCACCAGCAGAGAGGGGGCTGGGCCAGACTATTACTCCTACGAGCAGTACTTC.

This sequence joins TRBV2 and TRBJ2-7, with D perhaps TRBD1 or TRBD2 (5 bases each). Germline lookup yields CDR1 SNHLY and CDR2 FYNNEI. The CDR3 runs to 14 residues. Trimming removed 6 bases from V and 0 bases from J, with 12 bases in between. CDR3 in amino acids: CASRGRGTSYEQYF. CDR3 DNA: TGTGCCAGCAGGGGACGGGGAACCTCCTACGAGCAGTACTTC.

This sequence joins TRBV29-1 and TRBJ1-6; no definite D call. CDR1 and CDR2 from the germline V gene are SQVTM and ANQGSEA. There are 15 residues in the CDR3. V lost 8 bases and J lost 0, with 14 bases in between. The CDR3 DNA sequence: TGCAGCTCCCGGTTAATCCTCTCCTATAATTCACCCCTCCACTTT. This gives the protein CSSRLILSYNSPLHF.

The V and J genes are TRBV2 and TRBJ1-3; D not certain. Germline V gene lookup returns CDR1 SNHLY and CDR2 FYNNEI. With 7 bases removed from V and 2 bases from J, the gap between germline ends came to 12 bases. CDR3 length equals 14 residues. The CDR3 reads CASTTEGTGNTIYF. DNA for the CDR3: TGTGCCAGCACCACCGAGGGAACTGGAAACACCATATATTTT.

The chain is built from TRBV7-2 and TRBJ2-7; tentatively, D is TRBD2 (6 bases). Per the germline V gene, CDR1 is SGHTA and CDR2 is FQGNSA. CDR3 size: 15 residues. The V end was cut by 5 bases, the J end by 0 bases, with 14 bases between. For the CDR3, the DNA is TGTGCCAGCAGCAGGTGGAATAGCGGCTCCTACGAGCAGTACTTC. Protein: CASSRWNSGSYEQYF.

The J gene is TRBJ1-1, the V gene TRBV5-1; a weak D match, TRBD1 (6 bases). Trimming pared 0 bases from V and 2 bases from J, leaving 14 bases between. Germline V lookup: CDR1 SGHRS, CDR2 YFSETQ. The CDR3 is 16 residues long. This chain's CDR3 is CASSLGQGSSNTEAFF. CDR3 DNA sequence: TGCGCCAGCAGCTTGGGGCAGGGGTCCTCCAACACTGAAGCTTTCTTT.

The V call is TRBV20-1, the J call TRBJ1-1, with unresolved D. CDR1 DFQATT and CDR2 SNEGSKA come from the germline V gene (reference sequence). CDR3 length equals 11 residues. Here the CDR3 DNA reads TGCATCTCGGAGCGGAACACTGAAGCTTTCTTT. Its translation is CISERNTEAFF.

The chain has TRBV29-1 and TRBJ1-1; TRBD1 matches at 9 bases. Looked up from germline, CDR1 is SQVTM and CDR2 is ANQGSEA. The trim removed 6 bases at V and 3 bases at J, leaving 11 bases unmatched. CDR3 length: 15 residues. This CDR3 is CSVIPYRGPYTEAFF. Here the CDR3 DNA reads TGCAGCGTAATTCCCTACAGGGGGCCATACACTGAAGCTTTCTTT.

The V gene is TRBV28, the J gene TRBJ1-4, with 10 bases aligning to TRBD1. V gave up 6 bases and J gave up 4 bases; unmatched junction bases: 11. Germline V gene data show CDR1 as MDHEN and CDR2 as SYDVKM. The CDR3 has 17 amino acids. The CDR3 region is CASSSLPGTGDNEKLFF. For the CDR3, the DNA is TGTGCCAGCAGCTCCCTTCCCGGGACAGGGGATAATGAAAAACTGTTTTTT.

V is TRBV5-1 and J is TRBJ2-7; D is undetermined. V was trimmed by 0 bases and J by 12 bases, leaving 22 bases between them. Germline CDR1 reads SGHRS; CDR2 reads YFSETQ. The CDR3 has 15 residues. The CDR3 protein is CASSLADQIMDVRYF. In DNA, the CDR3 is TGCGCCAGCAGCTTGGCCGACCAAATTATGGACGTCAGGTACTTC.